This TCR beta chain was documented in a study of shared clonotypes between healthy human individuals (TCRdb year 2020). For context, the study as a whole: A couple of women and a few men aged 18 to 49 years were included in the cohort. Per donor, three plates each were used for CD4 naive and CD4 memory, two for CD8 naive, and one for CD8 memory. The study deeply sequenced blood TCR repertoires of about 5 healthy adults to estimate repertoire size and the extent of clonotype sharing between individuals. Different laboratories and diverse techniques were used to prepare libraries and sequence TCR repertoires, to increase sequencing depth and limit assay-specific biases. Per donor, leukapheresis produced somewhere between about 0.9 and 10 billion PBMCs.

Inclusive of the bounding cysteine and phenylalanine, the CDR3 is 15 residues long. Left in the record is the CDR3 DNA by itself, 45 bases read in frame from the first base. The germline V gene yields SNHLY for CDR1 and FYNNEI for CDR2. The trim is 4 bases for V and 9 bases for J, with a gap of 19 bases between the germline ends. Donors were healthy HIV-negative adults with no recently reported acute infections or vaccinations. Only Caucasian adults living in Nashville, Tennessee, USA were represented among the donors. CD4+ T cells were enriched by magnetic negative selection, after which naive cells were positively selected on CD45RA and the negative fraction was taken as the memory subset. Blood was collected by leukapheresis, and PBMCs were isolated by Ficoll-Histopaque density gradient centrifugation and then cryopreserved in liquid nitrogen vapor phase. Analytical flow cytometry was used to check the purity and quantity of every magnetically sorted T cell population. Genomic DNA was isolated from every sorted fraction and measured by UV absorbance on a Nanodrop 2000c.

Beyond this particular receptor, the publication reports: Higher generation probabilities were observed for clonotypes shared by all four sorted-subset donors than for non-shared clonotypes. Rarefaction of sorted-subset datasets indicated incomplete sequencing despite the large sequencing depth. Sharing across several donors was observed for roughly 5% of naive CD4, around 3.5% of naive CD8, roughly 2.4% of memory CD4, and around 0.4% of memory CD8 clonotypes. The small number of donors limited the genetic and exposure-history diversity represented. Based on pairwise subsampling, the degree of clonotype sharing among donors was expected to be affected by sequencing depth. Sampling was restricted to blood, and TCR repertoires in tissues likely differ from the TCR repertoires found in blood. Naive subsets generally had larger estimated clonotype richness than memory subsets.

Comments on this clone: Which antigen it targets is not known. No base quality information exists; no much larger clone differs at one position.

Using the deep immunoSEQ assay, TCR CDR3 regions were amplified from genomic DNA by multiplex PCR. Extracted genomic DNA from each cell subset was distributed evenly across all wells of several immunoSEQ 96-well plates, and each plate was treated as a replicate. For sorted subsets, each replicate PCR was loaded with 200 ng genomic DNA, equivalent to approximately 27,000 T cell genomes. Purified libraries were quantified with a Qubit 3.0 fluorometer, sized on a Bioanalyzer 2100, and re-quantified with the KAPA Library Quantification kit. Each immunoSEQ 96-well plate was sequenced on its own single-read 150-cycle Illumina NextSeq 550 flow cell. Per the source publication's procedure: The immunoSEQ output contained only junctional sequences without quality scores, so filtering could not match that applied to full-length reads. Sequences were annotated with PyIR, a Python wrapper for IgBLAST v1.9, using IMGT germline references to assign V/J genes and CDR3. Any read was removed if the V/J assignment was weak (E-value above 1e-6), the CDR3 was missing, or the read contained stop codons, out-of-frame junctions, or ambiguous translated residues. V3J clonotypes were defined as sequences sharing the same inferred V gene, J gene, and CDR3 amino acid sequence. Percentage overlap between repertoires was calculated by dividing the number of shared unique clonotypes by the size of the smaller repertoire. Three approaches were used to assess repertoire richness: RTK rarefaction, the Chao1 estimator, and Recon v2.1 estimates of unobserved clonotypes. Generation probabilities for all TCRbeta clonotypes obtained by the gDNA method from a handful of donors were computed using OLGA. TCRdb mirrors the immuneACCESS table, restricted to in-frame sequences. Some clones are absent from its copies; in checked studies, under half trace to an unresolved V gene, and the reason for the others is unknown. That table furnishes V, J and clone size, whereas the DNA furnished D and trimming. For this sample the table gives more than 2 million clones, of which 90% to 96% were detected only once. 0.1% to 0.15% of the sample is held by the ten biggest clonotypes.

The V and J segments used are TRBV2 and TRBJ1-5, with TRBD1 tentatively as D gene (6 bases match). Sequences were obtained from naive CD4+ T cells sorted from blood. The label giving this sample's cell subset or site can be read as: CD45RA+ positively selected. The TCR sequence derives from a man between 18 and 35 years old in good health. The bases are TGTGCCAGCAGTGCCCCGACAGGTGATAGGTCGCCCCAGCATTTT. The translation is CASSAPTGDRSPQHF.